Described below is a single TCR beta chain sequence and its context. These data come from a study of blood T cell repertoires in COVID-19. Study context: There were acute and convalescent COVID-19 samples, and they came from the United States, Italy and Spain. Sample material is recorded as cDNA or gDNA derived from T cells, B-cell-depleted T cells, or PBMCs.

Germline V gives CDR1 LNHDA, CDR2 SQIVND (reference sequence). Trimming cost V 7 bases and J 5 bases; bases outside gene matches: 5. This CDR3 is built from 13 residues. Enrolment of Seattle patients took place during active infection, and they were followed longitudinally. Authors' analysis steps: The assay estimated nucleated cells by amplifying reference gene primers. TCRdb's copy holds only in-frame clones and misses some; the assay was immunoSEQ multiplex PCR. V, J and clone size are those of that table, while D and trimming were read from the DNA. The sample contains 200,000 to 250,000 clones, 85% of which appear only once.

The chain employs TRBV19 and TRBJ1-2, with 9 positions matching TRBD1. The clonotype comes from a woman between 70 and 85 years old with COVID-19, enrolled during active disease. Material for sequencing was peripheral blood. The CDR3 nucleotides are TGTGCCAGTACCCGGACAGGGGAATATGGCTACACCTTC. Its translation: CASTRTGEYGYTF.